Below, 7 T cell receptor beta chains from the same sample are listed, as sequenced in a study of cytomegalovirus exposure and HLA in healthy donors. PCR involved 60 Vbeta and 13 Jbeta primers. Profiled with immunoSEQ multiplex PCR; TCRdb holds only in-frame clones, not every one. The data show over 150,000 clones, with around 65% seen just once and 2.5% to 3% held by the top ten. Sequenced sample: PBMCs. The receptor set was obtained from a woman between 35 and 50 years old in good health and CMV-seropositive.

The CDR3 DNA is TGTGCCAGCAGCTTGACCCGAGCGTCCCACGAGCAGTACTTC. Amino acids: CASSLTRASHEQYF. The rearrangement links TRBV5-6 to TRBJ2-7, with no clear D. Trimming removed 1 base from V and 5 bases from J, with 13 bases in between. Germline CDR1 is SGHDT and CDR2 is YYEEEE. The CDR3 is made up of 14 amino acids. Full variable domain (remainder filled in from reference TRBV5-6 and TRBJ2-7): DAGVTQSPTHLIKTRGQQVTLRCSPKSGHDTVSWYQQALGQGPQFIFQYYEEEERQRGNFPDRFSGHQFPNYSSELNVNALLLGDSALYLCASSLTRASHEQYFGPGTRLTVT.

The rearrangement links TRBV6-5 to TRBJ2-1; TRBD2 matches 13 bases. Germline CDR1 MNHEY, CDR2 SVGAGI. The length of the CDR3 is 14 residues. V shed 6 bases, J shed 6 bases, and the junction held 2 bases outside the gene matches. The CDR3 DNA follows: TGTGCCAGCAGGGGACTAGCGGGGACCAATGAGCAGTTCTTC. Protein product: CASRGLAGTNEQFF.

The chain is built from TRBV6-5 and TRBJ2-1, with a tentative D call TRBD2 (5 bases). The ends were cut back, 5 bases at V and 10 bases at J, with 15 bases in the middle. The germline gives CDR1 MNHEY, CDR2 SVGAGI. The length of the CDR3 is 13 residues. The CDR3 sequence: CASSLLTPGEQFF. The DNA for the CDR3 is TGTGCCAGCAGTCTCCTGACTCCGGGAGAGCAGTTCTTC.

This clone was seen only a few times. The chain has TRBV19 and TRBJ2-7; D might be TRBD1 (5 bases). The CDR3 spans 14 residues. Germline-derived CDR1 and CDR2 are LNHDA and SQIVND (reference sequence). The V end was cut by 3 bases, the J end by 0 bases, with 9 bases between. CDR3 nucleotides: TGTGCCAGTAGTATCCAGGGTTACTCCTACGAGCAGTACTTC. Its protein is CASSIQGYSYEQYF.

V and J are TRBV7-3 and TRBJ1-3; 7 nucleotides agree with TRBD1. Germline V gene sequence: CDR1 SGHTA, CDR2 FQGTGA. With 3 bases clipped from V and 2 bases from J, the junction kept 7 bases outside the gene matches. This CDR3 comprises 16 residues. The CDR3 nucleotides are TGTGCCAGCAGCTTGACAGGGTTTATCGCTGGAAACACCATATATTTT. Amino acid sequence: CASSLTGFIAGNTIYF.

Of note for this clone: Germline and junction disagree at one end, which may indicate a read error. This specimen includes other DNA sequences encoding the same CDR3. The V and J genes are TRBV18 and TRBJ1-2; D is possibly TRBD1 (5 bases). CDR1 KGHSH and CDR2 LQKENI come from the germline V gene. This CDR3 contains 14 residues. The CDR3 DNA follows: TGCGCCAGCTCACCGGCAGACAGCTTCTATGGCTACACCTTC. Translating gives CASSPADSFYGYTF.

The chain couples TRBV9 to TRBJ2-2; 9 nucleotides match TRBD2. CDR1 and CDR2 (germline): SGDLS, YYNGEE. After removal of 6 bases from V and 1 base from J, the junction contained 10 bases not matched to a gene. There are 17 residues in the CDR3. The CDR3 loop is CASNGRLAEMNTGELFF. The DNA for the CDR3 is TGTGCCAGCAACGGAAGACTAGCGGAAATGAACACCGGGGAGCTGTTTTTT.